This TCR beta chain was observed in a study of shared clonotypes between healthy human individuals. Notes on this clone: This sample includes further DNA sequences coding for the same CDR3.

The V end lost 4 bases, the J end lost 1 base, and 8 bases lay between the germline ends. This CDR3 comprises 14 residues. Germline lookup yields CDR1 KGHSH and CDR2 LQKENI. Profiling relied on immunoSEQ multiplex PCR, and the TCRdb table lists in-frame clones only, not all of them. This sample carries more than 1.2 million clones, approximately 98.5% of them seen once, and the ten largest clones take 0.36%. The chain joins TRBV18 to TRBJ1-5; D remains ambiguous. Material: naive CD4+ T cells sorted from blood. Stated subset: CD45RA+ positively selected. The receptor was derived from a man in his thirties or forties in good health. CDR3 bases: TGTGCCAGCTCACGAACGGGGAGCAATCAGCCCCAGCATTTT. It specifies CASSRTGSNQPQHF.